Sequencing of this TCR beta chain was carried out in a study of blood T cell repertoires in COVID-19. Study at large: The cDNA or gDNA used as material had been derived from T cells, B-cell-depleted T cells, or PBMCs.

As handled by the study authors: How many nucleated cells were present was estimated from reference gene primer amplification. Generated by immunoSEQ multiplex PCR, the TCRdb table keeps only in-frame clones and is missing some. For V, J and clone size, that table is used; D and trimming come from the DNA. The sample carries nearly 350,000 clones, 85% to 90% recorded once. Per germline, CDR1 LNHDA and CDR2 SQIVND (reference sequence). The V segment lost 9 bases and the J segment 0 bases; nucleotides outside the gene matches: 11. The CDR3 runs to 16 residues. The chain joins TRBV19 to TRBJ2-1; 7 nucleotides line up with TRBD1. The clonotype originates from a woman aged 45-60 years with COVID-19, enrolled during active disease. The specimen sequenced was peripheral blood. Here the CDR3 DNA reads TGTGCCAGAGTTGTGAGGGGGCTTTACTCCTACAATGAGCAGTTCTTC. It encodes CARVVRGLYSYNEQFF.